The 13 T cell receptor beta chains given below trace back to one sample, sequenced in a study of technical replicates of blood from a handful of donors. The data were produced by immunoSEQ multiplex PCR, yet TCRdb's version contains in-frame clones alone and is incomplete. The data contain 80,000 or so clones, about 94% of them singletons. Specimen: T cells isolated from PBMCs. These receptors all stem from a human donor in good health.

On this clone: Other DNA sequences in this specimen translate into the identical CDR3. The V call is TRBV28, the J call TRBJ1-2, with D perhaps TRBD1 (5 bases). Germline V gene sequence: CDR1 MDHEN, CDR2 SYDVKM. This CDR3 spans 13 amino acids. Trimming shortened V by 2 bases and J by 2 bases, and 6 bases separated the two germline ends. CDR3 coding DNA: TGTGCCAGCAGTTTAGGGGGGAACTATGGCTACACCTTC. Translation gives CASSLGGNYGYTF.

This chain links TRBV4-1 with TRBJ2-7, with TRBD2 matching over 11 bases. V lost 4 bases to trimming and J lost 2 bases; unmatched junction nucleotides: 7. The germline CDR1 and CDR2 sequences are MGHRA and YSYEKL. The CDR3 is 16 amino acids. DNA of the CDR3: TGCGCCAGCAGCCCCAGGACTAGCGGGTACACCTACGAGCAGTACTTC. Translated: CASSPRTSGYTYEQYF.

This clone was counted a single time. The chain employs TRBV11-2 and TRBJ2-5; 7 positions match TRBD2. CDR3 length: 16 amino acids. CDR1 SGHAT and CDR2 FQNNGV come from the germline V gene. Germline trimming cut 1 base from V and 5 bases from J; bases unmatched to any gene: 10. The CDR3 DNA sequence: TGTGCCAGCAGCTTAGGACCGGGAGGTGGGAGTGAGACCCAGTACTTC. This translates into CASSLGPGGGSETQYF.

This chain links TRBV2 with TRBJ2-7; 8 positions match TRBD2. V lost 3 bases and J lost 2; bases outside the gene matches: 12. The germline gives CDR1 SNHLY, CDR2 FYNNEI. This CDR3 is built from 17 residues. Here the CDR3 DNA reads TGTGCCAGCAGTGACCCTCTCCTAGCGGGTAACGCCTACGAGCAGTACTTC. It translates to CASSDPLLAGNAYEQYF.

The rearrangement links TRBV11-2 to TRBJ1-1; 8 bases fit TRBD1. V lost 3 bases, J lost 0 bases, and 6 bases stayed unmatched. Looked up from germline, CDR1 is SGHAT and CDR2 is FQNNGV. CDR3 length: 16 residues. DNA for the CDR3: TGTGCCAGCAGCTTCACAGGGGGAACTATGAACACTGAAGCTTTCTTT. Its translation is CASSFTGGTMNTEAFF.

This clone was counted once. The chain recombines TRBV21-1 with TRBJ2-7; TRBD1, the D gene given by the table, was not confirmed from the DNA. TRBV21-1 is given as a pseudogene. This CDR3 is built from 19 residues. The CDR3 DNA sequence: TGTGCCAGCAGCTTTCCGCCCGGACAGGGAGTCCCCCACTTCTACGAGCAGTACTTC. The encoded protein is CASSFPPGQGVPHFYEQYF.

This chain connects TRBV27 to TRBJ1-5, with D perhaps TRBD1 (6 bases). The germline V gene has CDR1 MNHEY and CDR2 SMNVEV (reference sequence). The CDR3 sequence is 13 residues long. Trimming took 0 bases from V and 7 from J, leaving 7 bases between them. The CDR3 region is CASSLSGGQPQHF. The CDR3 DNA sequence: TGTGCCAGCAGTTTATCAGGGGGACAGCCCCAGCATTTT.

V and J are TRBV9 and TRBJ2-7; 11 nucleotides align to TRBD1. The trim removed 3 bases at V and 1 base at J, leaving 3 bases unmatched. This CDR3 is 15 amino acids long. CDR1 SGDLS and CDR2 YYNGEE come from the germline V gene. CDR3 bases: TGTGCCAGCAGCGCCGGGACAGGGGGGTCCTACGAGCAGTACTTC. This encodes CASSAGTGGSYEQYF.

The CDR3 sequence: CASRVQGYEQYF. The CDR3 DNA reads as TGTGCCAGCAGAGTACAGGGCTACGAGCAGTACTTC. The V call is TRBV2, the J call TRBJ2-7; D is possibly TRBD1 (6 bases). Germline CDR1 and CDR2: SNHLY and FYNNEI. V lost 6 bases to trimming and J lost 3 bases, with 9 bases between them. This CDR3 spans 12 amino acids.

This chain connects TRBV28 to TRBJ2-6, with unresolved D. The germline V gene has CDR1 MDHEN and CDR2 SYDVKM. V shed 6 bases and J shed 1 base, with 10 bases lying between them. The CDR3 has 15 residues. In nucleotides, the CDR3 is TGTGCCAGCAGCCGGGTTGGTTCTGGGGCCAACGTCCTGACTTTC. The encoded protein is CASSRVGSGANVLTF.

The J gene is TRBJ2-7, the V gene TRBV7-2; 7 bases agree with TRBD2. Germline V gene sequence: CDR1 SGHTA, CDR2 FQGNSA. V trimming: 5 bases; J trimming: 6 bases; junction bases outside the gene matches: 10. The CDR3 has 14 amino acids. For the CDR3, the DNA is TGTGCCAGCAGCCTCCAACGGGAGGCCACCGAGCAGTACTTC. Its protein is CASSLQREATEQYF.

The chain links TRBV7-9 to TRBJ2-2, with 8 bases matching TRBD1. Germline assignment: CDR1 SEHNR and CDR2 FQNEAQ (reference sequence). CDR3 length equals 15 residues. Germline trimming cut 5 bases from V and 7 bases from J; bases unmatched to any gene: 9. The CDR3 DNA is TGTGCCAGCAGCCAGGACAGGGAGATAGACGGGGAGCTGTTTTTT. Amino acid sequence: CASSQDREIDGELFF.

This clone was recorded once. In DNA form, the CDR3 reads TGTGCCAGCATCCTACAGGGAAATGGAAACACCATATATTTT. Protein product: CASILQGNGNTIYF. The genes are TRBV6-6 and TRBJ1-3; D is perhaps TRBD1 (6 bases). Germline values: CDR1 MNHNY, CDR2 SVGAGI (reference sequence). The CDR3 has 14 amino acids. The V and J ends lost 7 bases and 3 bases respectively, with 13 bases between them.